This T cell receptor (beta chain) was obtained from a study of control samples from healthy donors and cancer patients. The germline V gene has CDR1 SGHRS and CDR2 YFSETQ. There are 15 residues in the CDR3. The V gene end was trimmed by 4 bases and the J gene end by 2 bases; junction bases not matched to a gene: 5. The assay was immunoSEQ multiplex PCR, and TCRdb's table has in-frame clones only and misses some. The sample carries 75,000 to 90,000 clones, roughly 86% recorded once. This TCR came from a man aged 30 to 45 in good health. Sequenced sample: blood. The J gene is TRBJ2-2, the V gene TRBV5-1; 7 bases agree with TRBD1. The CDR3 spells CASSGGQVNTGELFF. As DNA, the CDR3 is TGCGCCAGCAGCGGCGGACAGGTTAACACCGGGGAGCTGTTTTTT.